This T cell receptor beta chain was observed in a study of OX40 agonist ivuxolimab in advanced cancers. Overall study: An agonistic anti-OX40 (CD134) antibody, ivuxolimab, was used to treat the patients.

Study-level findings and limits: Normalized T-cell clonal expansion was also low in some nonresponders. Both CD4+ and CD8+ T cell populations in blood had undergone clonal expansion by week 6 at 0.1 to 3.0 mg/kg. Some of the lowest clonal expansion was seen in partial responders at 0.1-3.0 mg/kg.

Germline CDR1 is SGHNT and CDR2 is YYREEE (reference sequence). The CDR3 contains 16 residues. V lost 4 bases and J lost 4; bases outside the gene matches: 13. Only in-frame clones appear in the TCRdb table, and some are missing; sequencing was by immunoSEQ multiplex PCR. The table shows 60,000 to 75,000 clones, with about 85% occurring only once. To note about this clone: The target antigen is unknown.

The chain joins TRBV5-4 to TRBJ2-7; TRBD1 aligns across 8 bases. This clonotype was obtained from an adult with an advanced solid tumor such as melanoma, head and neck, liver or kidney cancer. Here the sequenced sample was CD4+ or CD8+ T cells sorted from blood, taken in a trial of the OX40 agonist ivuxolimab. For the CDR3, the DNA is TGTGCCAGCAGCGCGGAGCCGGGACAGGCTGGATACGAGCAGTACTTC. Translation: CASSAEPGQAGYEQYF.